Listed here is a single T cell receptor (beta chain). What it recognizes is unknown. This sample was included in a study of cytomegalovirus exposure and HLA in healthy donors. Study-level results: In a later analysis, across HLA loci, associated TCR counts were highest for DRB1, lowest for HLA-C. As was reported, the classifier diagnosed cytomegalovirus status with high specificity and sensitivity.

The PCR was carried out with 60 Vbeta primers and 13 Jbeta primers. Repertoires were generated with immunoSEQ multiplex PCR, while TCRdb's copy carries only in-frame clones and drops some. This table has some 160,000 clones, approximately 79% appearing once. The origin of this receptor is a woman aged 40 to 50 in good health and CMV-seronegative. The sample was PBMCs.

This CDR3 reads CASSTQGLGQTNTEAFF. The CDR3 DNA follows: TGTGCCAGCAGTACCCAAGGTTTGGGACAGACCAACACTGAAGCTTTCTTT. The V call is TRBV27, the J call TRBJ1-1, with 7 bases fitting TRBD1. The V segment lost 5 bases and the J segment 2 bases; nucleotides outside the gene matches: 14. This CDR3 region has 17 residues. Germline-derived CDR1 and CDR2 are MNHEY and SMNVEV (reference sequence).